One and the same sample provided the 12 T cell receptor beta chains below, sequenced in a study of spatial heterogeneity in lung cancer. Notes on the study in general: Tracking of tumor mutation counts was seen in expanded intratumoral alpha and beta TCR counts.

Time point of the sample: sample taken at primary tumor resection. TCRdb fed the 5' RACE reads into MiXCR, producing one record per CDR3 protein. The table lists 15,000 to 20,000 distinct CDR3 sequences, 5.8% of them singletons. Their specific antigens are unknown. This material consisted of lung tumor tissue, taken at surgery. Receptor source: a female donor with early-stage non-small cell lung cancer.

The table lists this clonotype with a few counts. Since it is a stray read in a library aimed at alpha chains, this beta chain has a size that is not meaningful. The chain joins TRBV11-2 to TRBJ1-2; D possibly corresponds to TRBD1 (6 bases). V lost 0 bases and J 8 bases, leaving 10 bases between the germline ends. CDR1 is SGHAT, CDR2 FQNNGV, per germline. This CDR3 spans 13 amino acids. The CDR3 loop reads CASSLEGAGGYTF. CDR3 nucleotides: TGTGCCAGCAGCTTAGAGGGGGCTGGAGGCTACACCTTC.

Many counts were recorded for this clonotype. The size of this beta chain means little, since it is a stray read in a library made for alpha chains. V usage is TRBV27 and J usage is TRBJ2-1, with 10 positions matching TRBD2. CDR1 is MNHEY and CDR2 is SMNVEV in the germline V gene (reference sequence). The junction had 7 bases not matched to a gene; V was cut back by 2 bases and J by 9 bases. This CDR3 has 15 residues. CDR3 protein: CASSLGLAGDREQFF. As DNA, the CDR3 is TGTGCCAGCAGTTTAGGTCTAGCGGGAGATCGTGAGCAGTTCTTC.

There are many counts of this clonotype. In a library made to pick up alpha chains, this beta chain is a stray read with a size that means little. CDR3 region: CSARGGTPLETQYF. CDR3 nucleotides: TGCAGTGCTAGGGGGGGCACTCCGTTAGAGACCCAGTACTTC. The rearrangement links TRBV20-1 to TRBJ2-5; D may correspond to TRBD1 or TRBD2 (6 bases each). The CDR3 sequence is 14 residues long. Looked up from germline, CDR1 is DFQATT and CDR2 is SNEGSKA (reference sequence). The V end was cut by 3 bases, the J end by 4 bases, with 15 bases between.

This clonotype has ten or more counts. This beta chain lies outside the target of a library built for alpha chains; its clone size means little. This chain uses TRBV10-1 with TRBJ2-7; TRBD1 aligns across 7 bases. V was pared by 0 bases and J by 3 bases, with 5 bases of the junction left unmatched. This CDR3 is built from 15 residues. CDR1 is WNHNN and CDR2 is SYGVQD in the germline V gene (reference sequence). CDR3 DNA sequence: TGCGCCAGCAGTGAGTCAAGGGACAGACTCTACGAGCAGTACTTC. Translated, it gives CASSESRDRLYEQYF.

There are many counts of this clonotype. This beta chain is an unintended read in a library built for alpha chains; its size means little. V and J are TRBV2 and TRBJ2-7, with D perhaps TRBD2 (5 bases). The CDR3 sequence is 12 residues long. The germline V gene has CDR1 SNHLY and CDR2 FYNNEI. The ends were cut back, 7 bases at V and 0 bases at J, with 7 bases in the middle. The CDR3 DNA reads as TGTGCCAGCAAAGGGAGCTCCTACGAGCAGTACTTC. This sequence encodes CASKGSSYEQYF.

This clonotype has just a few counts. In a library made to pick up alpha chains, this beta chain is a stray read with a size that means little. V gene TRBV3-1 combines with J gene TRBJ1-1; D gene ambiguous. Trimming pared 0 bases from V and 8 bases from J, leaving 4 bases between. CDR1 is LGHDT and CDR2 is YNNKEL in the germline V gene (reference sequence). The CDR3 is 11 residues long. The CDR3 is CASSQDSEAFF. The CDR3 region has the DNA TGTGCCAGCAGCCAAGACTCCGAAGCTTTCTTT.

This clonotype occurred many times. This beta chain lies outside the target of a library built for alpha chains; its clone size means little. V gene TRBV28 combines with J gene TRBJ1-5; D might be TRBD1 (6 bases). The CDR3 runs to 14 residues. In germline, CDR1 is MDHEN, CDR2 SYDVKM. Trimming left V 6 bases short and J 5 bases short, with 14 bases between. For the CDR3, the DNA is TGTGCCAGCAGAGAAAGGGGGGGCTATCAGCCCCAGCATTTT. Its protein is CASRERGGYQPQHF.

Concerning this clonotype itself: This beta chain was picked up by a library intended for alpha chains and is off target, so its count carries little meaning. V gene TRBV28 combines with J gene TRBJ2-5; D might be TRBD2 (6 bases). Per the germline V gene, CDR1 is MDHEN and CDR2 is SYDVKM. Trimming removed 5 bases at V and 5 bases at J, with 21 bases between. The length of the CDR3 is 16 residues. This chain's CDR3 is CASSPAAAGGGETQYF. DNA for the CDR3: TGTGCCAGCAGTCCCGCGGCGGCCGGTGGGGGGGAGACCCAGTACTTC.

This clonotype was seen repeatedly, ten times or more. This beta chain appears as a stray read in a library generated for alpha chains; its size is not informative. The chain combines TRBV20-1 with TRBJ2-7; tentatively, D is TRBD1 (6 bases). V was shortened by 4 bases and J by 7 bases, with 11 bases between the two germline ends. CDR1 is DFQATT, CDR2 SNEGSKA, per germline (reference sequence). The CDR3 runs 11 residues. For the CDR3, the DNA is TGCAGTGCTAACAGGGATCGGGAGCAGTACTTC. Encoded protein: CSANRDREQYF.

In this sample, this clonotype turned up many times. The library was prepared for alpha chains; this beta chain is a stray read, so its frequency means little. J is TRBJ1-5 and V is TRBV27; possibly TRBD1 for D (5 bases). Trimming took off 3 bases at V and 1 base at J, with 10 bases between the two ends. Germline V lookup: CDR1 MNHEY, CDR2 SMNVEV (reference sequence). The CDR3 runs to 15 residues. CDR3 sequence reads: CASSLWGMSNQPQHF. The CDR3 nucleotides are TGTGCCAGCAGTTTGTGGGGCATGAGCAATCAGCCCCAGCATTTT.

In this sample, this clonotype turned up once. A library prepared for alpha chains yielded this beta chain as an off-target read; its size is of little meaning. This chain connects TRBV5-5 to TRBJ1-3; D remains ambiguous. Germline lookup yields CDR1 SGHKS and CDR2 YYEKEE (reference sequence). This CDR3 has 15 amino acids. Trimming shortened V by 2 bases and J by 0 bases, and 9 bases separated the two germline ends. The CDR3 sequence is CASSFSDGSGNTIYF. In DNA form, the CDR3 reads TGTGCCAGCAGCTTCTCGGACGGCTCTGGAAACACCATATATTTT.

At least ten counts were recorded for this clonotype. This beta chain came through as a stray read in a library set up for alpha chains, and its size says little. The chain combines TRBV7-3 with TRBJ2-3, with TRBD2 matching over 9 bases. The ends lost 2 bases at V and 4 bases at J; junction bases unmatched: 4. CDR3 size: 15 residues. Per germline, CDR1 SGHTA and CDR2 FQGTGA. DNA of the CDR3: TGTGCCAGCAGCTTAGGGGGACTAGCCTCAGATACGCAGTATTTT. Amino acids: CASSLGGLASDTQYF.